This T cell receptor beta chain was sequenced during a study of cytomegalovirus exposure and HLA in healthy donors. V was clipped by 3 bases and J by 5 bases, with 14 bases between them. Germline V gene lookup returns CDR1 SGHRS and CDR2 YFSETQ. The CDR3 consists of 14 residues. Repertoires were generated with immunoSEQ multiplex PCR, while TCRdb's copy carries only in-frame clones and drops some. The repertoire consists of around 200,000 clones, with approximately 86% occurring once and the leading ten covering just under 3%. The specimen sequenced was PBMCs. The chain carries TRBV5-1 and TRBJ1-2, with D maybe TRBD1 (6 bases). The receptor was isolated from a young woman in good health and CMV-seronegative. For the CDR3, the DNA is TGCGCCAGCAGCTCCGGACAGACCGGGTATGGCTACACCTTC. This encodes CASSSGQTGYGYTF.